There are a few counts of the clone carrying this TCR beta chain. The antigen is not known. These data belong to a study of cytotoxic CD8 clonotypes in ibrutinib-treated CLL. Study details: The study included under twelve relapsed/refractory and 15 treatment-naive patients; approximately 17 had IGHV unmutated disease. Points from the study as a whole: Lymph node repertoires were not studied, and sampling times were unmatched.

The planned depth of sequencing spanned 1 in 200,000 to 1 in 1 million T cells. Measured with immunoSEQ multiplex PCR; TCRdb has only the in-frame clones, and not every one. Here the sample spans under 200,000 clones, over 65% being singletons. The TCR sequence derives from a human donor with chronic lymphocytic leukemia. Here the sequenced sample was PBMCs, taken after 12 months of ibrutinib treatment.

The CDR3 loop is CASSLGQGNGEQYF. The CDR3 DNA sequence: TGCGCCAGCAGCTTGGGACAGGGAAATGGCGAGCAGTACTTC. The chain couples TRBV5-1 to TRBJ2-7; 7 nucleotides agree with TRBD1. Trimming at V came to 0 bases and at J to 6 bases, leaving 6 bases not matched to a gene. This CDR3 is built from 14 residues. Germline V gives CDR1 SGHRS, CDR2 YFSETQ.